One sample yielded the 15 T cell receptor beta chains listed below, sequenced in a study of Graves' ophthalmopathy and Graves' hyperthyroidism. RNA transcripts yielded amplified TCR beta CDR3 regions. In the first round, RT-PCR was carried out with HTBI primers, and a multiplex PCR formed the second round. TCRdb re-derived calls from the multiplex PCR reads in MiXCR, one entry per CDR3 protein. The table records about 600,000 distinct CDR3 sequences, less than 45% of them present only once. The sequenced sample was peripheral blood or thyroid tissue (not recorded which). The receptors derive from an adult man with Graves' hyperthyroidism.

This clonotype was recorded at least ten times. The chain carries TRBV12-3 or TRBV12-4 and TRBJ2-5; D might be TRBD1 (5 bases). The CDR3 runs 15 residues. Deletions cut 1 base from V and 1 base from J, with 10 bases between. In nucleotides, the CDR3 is TGTGCCAGCAGTTTAGTAAGGGGATTCCAAGAGACCCAGTACTTC. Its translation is CASSLVRGFQETQYF.

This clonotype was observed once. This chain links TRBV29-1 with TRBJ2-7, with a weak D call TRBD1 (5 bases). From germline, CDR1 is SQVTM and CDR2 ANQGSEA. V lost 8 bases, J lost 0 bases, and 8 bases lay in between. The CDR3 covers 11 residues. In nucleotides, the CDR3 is TGCAGCAAGACAGCCTCCTACGAGCAGTACTTC. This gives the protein CSKTASYEQYF.

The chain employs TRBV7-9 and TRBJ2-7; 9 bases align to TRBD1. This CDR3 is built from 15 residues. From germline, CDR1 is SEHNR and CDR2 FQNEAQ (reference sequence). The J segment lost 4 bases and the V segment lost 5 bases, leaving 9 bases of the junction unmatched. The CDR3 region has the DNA TGTGCCAGCAGCGATTCCGGGACAGGGAGATACGAGCAGTACTTC. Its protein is CASSDSGTGRYEQYF.

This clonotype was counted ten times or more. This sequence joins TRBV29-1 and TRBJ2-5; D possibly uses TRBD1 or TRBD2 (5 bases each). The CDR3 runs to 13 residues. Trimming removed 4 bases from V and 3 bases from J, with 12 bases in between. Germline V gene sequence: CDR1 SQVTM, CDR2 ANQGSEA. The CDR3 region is CSVAGTIKETQYF. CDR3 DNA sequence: TGCAGCGTTGCTGGGACGATAAAAGAGACCCAGTACTTC.

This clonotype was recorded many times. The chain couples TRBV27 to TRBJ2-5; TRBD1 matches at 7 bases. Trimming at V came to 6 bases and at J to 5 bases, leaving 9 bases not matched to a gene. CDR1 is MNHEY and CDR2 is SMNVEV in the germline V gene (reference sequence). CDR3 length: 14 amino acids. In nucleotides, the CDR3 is TGTGCCAGCAGAAGACAGGGTGTAGGGGAGACCCAGTACTTC. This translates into CASRRQGVGETQYF.

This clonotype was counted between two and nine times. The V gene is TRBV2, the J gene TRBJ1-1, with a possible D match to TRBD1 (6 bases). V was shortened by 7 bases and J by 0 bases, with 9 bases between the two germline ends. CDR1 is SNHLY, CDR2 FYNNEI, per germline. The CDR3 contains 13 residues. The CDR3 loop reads CASKRQVNTEAFF. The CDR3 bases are TGTGCCAGCAAAAGACAGGTGAACACTGAAGCTTTCTTT.

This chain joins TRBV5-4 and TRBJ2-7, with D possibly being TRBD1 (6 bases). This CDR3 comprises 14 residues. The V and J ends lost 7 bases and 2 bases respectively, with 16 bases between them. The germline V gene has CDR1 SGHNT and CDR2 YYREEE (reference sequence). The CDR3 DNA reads TGTGCCAGCTCACCAGACAGGTTCACCTACGAGCAGTACTTC. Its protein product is CASSPDRFTYEQYF.

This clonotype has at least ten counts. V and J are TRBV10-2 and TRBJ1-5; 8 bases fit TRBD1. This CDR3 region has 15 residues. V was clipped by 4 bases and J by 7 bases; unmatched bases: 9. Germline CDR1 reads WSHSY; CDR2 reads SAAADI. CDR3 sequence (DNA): TGCGCCAGCAGTGGGTTCGGACAGGGTACACAGCCCCAGCATTTT. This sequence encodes CASSGFGQGTQPQHF.

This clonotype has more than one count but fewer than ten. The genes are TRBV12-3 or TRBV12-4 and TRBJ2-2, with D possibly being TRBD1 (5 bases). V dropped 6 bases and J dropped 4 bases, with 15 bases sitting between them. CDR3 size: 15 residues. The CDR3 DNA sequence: TGTGCCAGCAGATATCACGACCAGGGCACCGGGGAGCTGTTTTTT. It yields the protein CASRYHDQGTGELFF.

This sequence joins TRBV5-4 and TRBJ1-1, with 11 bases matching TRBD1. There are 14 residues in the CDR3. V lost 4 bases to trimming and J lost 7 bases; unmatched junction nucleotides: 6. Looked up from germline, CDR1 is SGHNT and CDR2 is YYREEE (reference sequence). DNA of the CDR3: TGTGCCAGCAGCGAGGACAGGGGGCCCGGTGAAGCTTTCTTT. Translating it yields CASSEDRGPGEAFF.

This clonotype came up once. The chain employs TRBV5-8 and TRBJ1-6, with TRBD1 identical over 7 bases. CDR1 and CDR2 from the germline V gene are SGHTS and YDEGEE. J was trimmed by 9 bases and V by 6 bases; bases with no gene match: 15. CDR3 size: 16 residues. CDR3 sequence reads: CASNRNRGASSSPLHF. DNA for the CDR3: TGTGCCAGCAACCGGAACAGGGGCGCCAGTAGTTCACCCCTCCACTTT.

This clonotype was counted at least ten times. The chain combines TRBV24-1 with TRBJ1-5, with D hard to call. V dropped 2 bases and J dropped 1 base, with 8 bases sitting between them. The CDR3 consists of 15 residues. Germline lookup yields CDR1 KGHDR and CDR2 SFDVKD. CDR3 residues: CATSDSHSSNQPQHF. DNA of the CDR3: TGTGCCACCAGTGATTCTCACAGCAGCAATCAGCCCCAGCATTTT.

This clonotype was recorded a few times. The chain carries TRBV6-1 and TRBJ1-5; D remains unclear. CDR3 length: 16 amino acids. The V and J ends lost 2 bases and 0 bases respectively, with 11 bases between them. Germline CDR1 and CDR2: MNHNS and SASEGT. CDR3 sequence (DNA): TGTGCCAGCAGTGAAAGGGTGACGGATAGCAATCAGCCCCAGCATTTT. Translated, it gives CASSERVTDSNQPQHF.

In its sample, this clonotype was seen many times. The CDR3 loop is CASSSGTGGGKAFF. The CDR3 nucleotides are TGTGCCAGCAGCTCAGGGACAGGGGGCGGGAAAGCTTTCTTT. The rearrangement links TRBV7-2 to TRBJ1-1; the match to TRBD1 covers 12 bases. Germline V gene lookup returns CDR1 SGHTA and CDR2 FQGNSA. This CDR3 has 14 residues. The ends lost 4 bases at V and 9 bases at J; junction bases unmatched: 6.

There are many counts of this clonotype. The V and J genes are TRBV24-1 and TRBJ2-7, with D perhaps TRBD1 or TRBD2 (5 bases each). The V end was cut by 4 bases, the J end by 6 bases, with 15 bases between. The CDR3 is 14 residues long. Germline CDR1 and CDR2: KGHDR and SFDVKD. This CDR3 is CATSDLSGDGEQYF. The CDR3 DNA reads TGTGCCACCAGTGACCTCTCCGGGGACGGCGAGCAGTACTTC.